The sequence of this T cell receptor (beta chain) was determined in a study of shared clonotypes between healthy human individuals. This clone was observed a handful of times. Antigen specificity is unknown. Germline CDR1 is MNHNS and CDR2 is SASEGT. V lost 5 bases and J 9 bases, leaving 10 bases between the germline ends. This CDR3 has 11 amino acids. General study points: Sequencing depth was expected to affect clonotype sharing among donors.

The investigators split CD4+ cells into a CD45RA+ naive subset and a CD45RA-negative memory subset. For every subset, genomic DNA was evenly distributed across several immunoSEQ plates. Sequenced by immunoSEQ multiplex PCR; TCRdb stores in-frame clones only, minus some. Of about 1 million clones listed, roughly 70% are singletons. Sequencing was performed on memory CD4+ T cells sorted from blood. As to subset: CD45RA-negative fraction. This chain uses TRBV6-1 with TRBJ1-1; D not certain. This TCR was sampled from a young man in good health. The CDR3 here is CASSLSRKAFF. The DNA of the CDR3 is TGTGCCAGCAGTTTGAGCAGGAAAGCTTTCTTT.